These T cell receptor beta chains were read from a single sample in a study of blood T cell repertoires in COVID-19. Using immunoSEQ multiplex PCR, the repertoire was profiled, and TCRdb retains in-frame clones only, with some absent. Of a few hundred thousand clones listed, 80% to 90% are singletons. Sequenced: peripheral blood. The receptors derive from a man aged 18 to 35 with COVID-19, enrolled during active disease. Each CDR3 is given with its conserved first and last residue. A D gene is named only where the DNA matches it firmly. The listing skips clone size in some rows; elsewhere it reads once, few, many or a size class.

cdr3_aa cdr3_nt j_call v_call d_call clone_size
CATSGGLAGDLVLLNEQFF TGTGCCACCAGTGGCGGACTAGCGGGAGATCTAGTTCTCTTGAATGAGCAGTTCTTC TRBJ2-1 TRBV24-1 TRBD2 .
CASSLLTSGAYEQYF TGTGCCAGCAGCTTACTGACTAGCGGCGCCTACGAGCAGTACTTC TRBJ2-7 TRBV7-9 TRBD2 few
CASSFWLNPYGYTF TGTGCCAGCAGCTTTTGGCTGAATCCCTATGGCTACACCTTC TRBJ1-2 TRBV5-5 . .
CATSKYLQYNEKLFF TGTGCCACCAGCAAATATCTCCAGTATAATGAAAAACTGTTTTTT TRBJ1-4 TRBV15 . .
CASSSTTGGYGYTF TGTGCCAGCAGCTCAACAACAGGGGGCTATGGCTACACCTTC TRBJ1-2 TRBV7-9 TRBD1 few
CASSLDRVEQFF TGTGCCAGCAGCCTCGACAGGGTAGAGCAGTTCTTC TRBJ2-1 TRBV6-5 TRBD1 .
CASSVGDRVETQYF TGTGCCAGCAGCGTAGGAGACAGGGTTGAGACCCAGTACTTC TRBJ2-5 TRBV9 TRBD1 .
CASSLDRGRVYEQYF TGTGCCAGCAGCTTGGACAGGGGGCGGGTCTACGAGCAGTACTTC TRBJ2-7 TRBV5-4 TRBD1 once
CASSISASPETQYF TGTGCCAGTAGTATCAGCGCAAGTCCCGAGACCCAGTACTTC TRBJ2-5 TRBV19 . .
CASSPLSGSSYEQYF TGTGCCAGCAGCCCCTTGAGCGGAAGCTCCTACGAGCAGTACTTC TRBJ2-7 TRBV5-4 . .
CASSATGPYEQYF TGTGCCAGTAGTGCTACAGGGCCCTACGAGCAGTACTTC TRBJ2-7 TRBV19 . once
CASSETGTGEEKLFF TGTGCCAGCAGTGAGACAGGGACAGGGGAAGAAAAACTGTTTTTT TRBJ1-4 TRBV2 TRBD1 .
CASSKKDTRSYNEQFF TGTGCCAGCAGCAAGAAGGACACCCGCTCCTACAATGAGCAGTTCTTC TRBJ2-1 TRBV21-1 . .
CASSDNSYEQYF TGTGCCAGCAGTGACAACAGCTACGAGCAATACTTC TRBJ2-7 TRBV6-1 . .
CSALRIDTQYF TGCAGTGCCCTCCGTATAGATACGCAGTATTTT TRBJ2-3 TRBV20-1 . .
CASSSYRGGNEKLFF TGCGCCAGCAGCTCCTACAGGGGGGGAAATGAAAAACTGTTTTTT TRBJ1-4 TRBV4-1 TRBD1 .
CASSPLGARATEAFF TGTGCCAGCAGTCCGCTGGGGGCCCGGGCCACTGAAGCTTTCTTT TRBJ1-1 TRBV6-6 . .
CASSPPEQGAEEQFF TGTGCCAGCAGCCCGCCGGAACAGGGGGCGGAGGAGCAGTTCTTC TRBJ2-1 TRBV7-9 TRBD1 .
CASSPARLAGVFNEQFF TGTGCCAGCAGCCCCGCTCGACTAGCGGGGGTATTCAATGAGCAGTTCTTC TRBJ2-1 TRBV7-9 TRBD2 many
CATSRDSRGREQYF TGTGCCACCAGCAGAGATAGTAGGGGCCGCGAGCAGTACTTC TRBJ2-7 TRBV15 . .
CASSLGLAGDTQYF TGCGCCAGCAGCTTGGGTCTAGCGGGAGATACGCAGTATTTT TRBJ2-3 TRBV5-1 TRBD2 .
CASSDPGMGQPQHF TGCGCCAGCAGTGACCCAGGGATGGGTCAGCCCCAGCATTTT TRBJ1-5 TRBV10-2 . once
CASSTRGRTDTQYF TGTGCCAGCAGTACCAGGGGGCGCACAGATACGCAGTATTTT TRBJ2-3 TRBV27 TRBD1 few
CASSLVLAGDTQYF TGTGCCAGCAGTTTAGTACTAGCCGGAGATACGCAGTATTTT TRBJ2-3 TRBV27 . .
CASSRTSGIKETQYF TGTGCCAGCAGCCGGACTAGCGGGATTAAAGAGACCCAGTACTTC TRBJ2-5 TRBV3-1/TRBV3-2 TRBD2 .
CASSADSPEGYTF TGTGCCAGCAGCGCGGACAGCCCCGAGGGCTACACCTTC TRBJ1-2 TRBV2 . once
CASSWGANTEAFF TGTGCCAGCAGCTGGGGAGCCAACACTGAAGCTTTCTTT TRBJ1-1 TRBV5-5 . .
CASSPRGLYEETQYF TGCGCCAGCAGCCCCAGGGGGCTGTATGAGGAGACCCAGTACTTC TRBJ2-5 TRBV5-1 TRBD1 .
CASSQASGGETWQYF TGTGCCAGCAGCCAAGCTAGCGGGGGGGAAACGTGGCAGTACTTC TRBJ2-7 TRBV3-1/TRBV3-2 TRBD2 once
CASSIDRGVNTGELFF TGTGCCAGTAGTATAGATCGTGGAGTCAACACCGGGGAGCTGTTTTTT TRBJ2-2 TRBV19 . .
CASSGGTSGGGPYEQYF TGTGCCAGCAGTGGAGGGACTAGCGGGGGCGGCCCCTACGAGCAGTACTTC TRBJ2-7 TRBV2 TRBD2 .
CASSFDRDNSPLHF TGTGCCAGCAGTTTCGACAGGGACAATTCACCCCTCCACTTT TRBJ1-6 TRBV6-5 TRBD1 .
CSVDSGADTQYF TGCAGCGTTGATTCGGGGGCAGATACGCAGTATTTT TRBJ2-3 TRBV29-1 . .
CASSLLAGLEQYF TGTGCCAGCAGTTTGCTAGCCGGGCTCGAGCAGTACTTC TRBJ2-7 TRBV6-4 . .
CAIGPHGEQFF TGTGCCATTGGGCCCCACGGTGAGCAGTTCTTC TRBJ2-1 TRBV10-3 . .
CASSQGRGLANTEAFF TGCGCCAGCAGCCAAGGTAGGGGACTGGCGAACACTGAAGCTTTCTTT TRBJ1-1 TRBV4-1 . .
CASSQRAGQPQHF TGTGCCAGCAGCCAGAGGGCGGGTCAGCCCCAGCATTTT TRBJ1-5 TRBV3-1/TRBV3-2 . .
CASSIDRGGGSNQPQHF TGTGCCAGTAGTATAGATCGCGGAGGGGGCTCCAATCAGCCCCAGCATTTT TRBJ1-5 TRBV19 TRBD1 .
CASSLGGVPTDTQYF TGCGCCAGCAGCTTGGGAGGAGTCCCGACAGATACGCAGTATTTT TRBJ2-3 TRBV5-1 . .
CASSEFAMNTEAFF TGTGCCAGCAGTGAATTTGCGATGAACACTGAAGCTTTCTTT TRBJ1-1 TRBV6-4 . .
CASSQEATGGLEQYF TGTGCCAGCAGCCAAGAAGCGACAGGGGGCCTCGAGCAGTACTTC TRBJ2-7 TRBV3-1/TRBV3-2 TRBD1 few
CASSLEIFGQGSYEQYF TGTGCCAGCAGCTTAGAGATTTTCGGGCAGGGTTCCTACGAGCAGTACTTC TRBJ2-7 TRBV7-2 . few
CASSLTGGAKGYTF TGCGCCAGCAGCTTGACAGGGGGCGCGAAGGGCTACACCTTC TRBJ1-2 TRBV5-1 TRBD1 .
CASSGSTGENTEAFF TGTGCCAGCAGCGGGTCGACAGGGGAGAACACTGAAGCTTTCTTT TRBJ1-1 TRBV11-2 TRBD1 .
CASSLMDLQAGEQYF TGTGCCAGCAGCTTAATGGATCTGCAGGCAGGGGAGCAGTACTTC TRBJ2-7 TRBV7-9 . few
CASSPQGQGYTEAFF TGTGCCAGCTCACCACAGGGACAGGGCTACACTGAAGCTTTCTTT TRBJ1-1 TRBV18 TRBD1 .
CASSQGQPNEKLFF TGCGCCAGCAGCCAGGGACAGCCTAATGAAAAACTGTTTTTT TRBJ1-4 TRBV4-1 TRBD1 .
CASSSSYGTNYEQYF TGTGCCAGCAGTTCCTCATACGGGACTAATTACGAGCAGTACTTC TRBJ2-7 TRBV6-5 TRBD2 .
CATSTTLAGGTDTQYF TGTGCCACCAGCACTACCCTAGCGGGGGGCACAGATACGCAGTATTTT TRBJ2-3 TRBV15 TRBD2 once